The 18 T cell receptor beta chains given below trace back to one sample, sequenced in a study of breast tumors, draining lymph nodes, adjacent tissues. Using its own MiXCR run on the multiplex PCR reads, TCRdb lists one record per CDR3 protein. The data contain some 150,000 distinct CDR3 sequences, more than 20% of them singletons. Breast cancer patients provided tissue from their axillary draining lymph nodes. Sequenced sample: axillary lymph node tissue. The source is a female donor with breast cancer. Some clones in this sample may be carry-over from other donors' samples.

The table lists this clonotype with many counts. The chain recombines TRBV6-9 with TRBJ1-2; a possible D gene is TRBD1 (6 bases). V gave up 11 bases and J gave up 7 bases, with 17 bases separating them. Germline V gene lookup returns CDR1 MNHGY and CDR2 SVAAGI. This CDR3 contains 12 residues. The CDR3 region is CAGAGVISGYTF. The CDR3 nucleotides are TGTGCCGGAGCAGGGGTCATTTCTGGCTACACCTTC.

On this clonotype itself: This could be a read error, since a much larger clone is one nucleotide away. V gene TRBV2 combines with J gene TRBJ2-2; TRBD2 might be the D (5 bases). CDR1 is SNHLY and CDR2 is FYNNEI in the germline V gene. CDR3 length: 14 residues. Written as DNA, the CDR3 is TGTGCCAGCAGTGATAGGCGGCGGGCCGGGGTGCTGTTTTTT. Protein product: CASSDRRRAGVLFF.

This clonotype was counted many times. The gene calls are TRBV28 and TRBJ2-7; 11 nucleotides line up with TRBD1. V lost 0 bases, J lost 3 bases, and 4 bases stayed unmatched. Looked up from germline, CDR1 is MDHEN and CDR2 is SYDVKM. The CDR3 consists of 16 residues. CDR3 region: CASSLWAGTGGYEQYF. In nucleotides, the CDR3 is TGTGCCAGCAGTTTATGGGCGGGGACAGGGGGCTACGAGCAGTACTTC.

The rearrangement joins TRBV20-1 to TRBJ2-3, with 10 bases matching TRBD2. Germline-derived CDR1 and CDR2 are DFQATT and SNEGSKA (reference sequence). The CDR3 contains 15 residues. Trimming removed 3 bases from V and 6 bases from J; junction bases left unmatched: 9. The CDR3 nucleotides read TGCAGTGCTAGGGGACTAGCGAAAGGAGATGATACGCAGTATTTT. The encoded protein is CSARGLAKGDDTQYF.

This chain connects TRBV5-1 to TRBJ2-3; the match to TRBD2 covers 11 bases. V lost 4 bases and J lost 6; bases outside the gene matches: 7. CDR1 is SGHRS, CDR2 YFSETQ, per germline. The CDR3 covers 15 residues. The CDR3 DNA sequence: TGCGCCAGCAGCCTCGCATCTAGCGGGAGGGATACGCAGTATTTT. This translates into CASSLASSGRDTQYF.

This clonotype was counted only a few times. The gene calls are TRBV27 and TRBJ2-7; the D call may be TRBD1 or TRBD2 (5 bases each). This CDR3 has 15 amino acids. The V and J ends lost 5 bases and 3 bases respectively, with 17 bases between them. Germline V gene data show CDR1 as MNHEY and CDR2 as SMNVEV (reference sequence). The CDR3 loop reads CASSPGPPGVYEQYF. Here the CDR3 DNA reads TGTGCCAGCAGTCCGGGGCCGCCCGGAGTCTACGAGCAGTACTTC.

In the case of this clonotype: Possible read error: a much larger clone is one base away. This chain links TRBV28 with TRBJ2-7, with D possibly being TRBD1 (6 bases). Germline loops: CDR1 MDHEN, CDR2 SYDVKM. This CDR3 is 14 amino acids long. This chain's CDR3 is CACSLRGHPYEQYF. CDR3 DNA: TGTGCCTGCAGTTTGAGGGGACACCCCTACGAGCAGTACTTC. Drawing the rest from reference TRBV28 and TRBJ2-7, the complete variable domain is DVKVTQSSRYLVKRTGEKVFLECVQDMDHENMFWYRQDPGLGLRLIYFSYDVKMKEKGDIPEGYSVSREKKERFSLILESASTNQTSMYLCACSLRGHPYEQYFGPGTRLTVT.

To note about this clonotype: This could be a read error, since a much larger clone is one nucleotide away. The V gene is TRBV6-6, the J gene TRBJ1-4; D unclear. The V end lost 2 bases, the J end lost 4 bases, and 11 bases lay between the germline ends. The germline CDR1 and CDR2 sequences are MNHNY and SVGAGI (reference sequence). This CDR3 has 15 amino acids. CDR3 in amino acids: CASSYRLGNNEKLFF. The CDR3 DNA follows: TGTGCCAGCAGTTACCGACTGGGGAATAATGAAAAACTGTTTTTT.

This clonotype came up once. A much larger clone lies one base from this, so it may be a read error. V usage is TRBV4-1 and J usage is TRBJ1-5, with TRBD1 identical over 7 bases. Trimming removed 1 base from V and 2 bases from J; junction bases left unmatched: 2. The germline V gene has CDR1 MGHRA and CDR2 YSYEKL. CDR3 length: 15 residues. The CDR3 DNA follows: TGCGCCAGCAGCCAAGGTGGGACAGGCAATCAGCCCCAGCATTTT. This sequence encodes CASSQGGTGNQPQHF.

This clonotype was seen once. At one of its ends the junction is not consistent with the germline gene, which may arise from a read error. The CDR3 DNA sequence: TGTGCCAGCAGAAGTAGTCGGACCCCTTTCCGCAATGAGCAGGTCTTC. It codes for CASRSSRTPFRNEQVF. The chain has TRBV12-3 or TRBV12-4 and TRBJ2-1, with unresolved D. The CDR3 runs to 16 residues.

This clonotype was seen repeatedly, ten times or more. The genes are TRBV27 and TRBJ1-6; D is ambiguous. CDR3 length: 14 amino acids. Germline V gives CDR1 MNHEY, CDR2 SMNVEV (reference sequence). V lost 5 bases and J lost 7, with 12 bases in between. CDR3 sequence: CASSVGRPNSPLHF. The DNA of the CDR3 is TGTGCCAGCAGTGTCGGACGACCCAATTCACCCCTCCACTTT.

There are many counts of this clonotype. The chain has TRBV19 and TRBJ2-7; D is perhaps TRBD1 (6 bases). The CDR3 has 15 amino acids. Trimming cost V 4 bases and J 1 base, with 14 bases left between them. Germline CDR1 reads LNHDA; CDR2 reads SQIVND (reference sequence). CDR3: CASSKQGSWSYEQYF. The CDR3 DNA follows: TGTGCCAGTAGTAAACAGGGTAGTTGGTCCTACGAGCAGTACTTC. The full variable domain, in which reference TRBV19 and TRBJ2-7 provide the parts outside the CDR3, is DGGITQSPKYLFRKEGQNVTLSCEQNLNHDAMYWYRQDPGQGLRLIYYSQIVNDFQKGDIAEGYSVSREKKESFPLTVTSAQKNPTAFYLCASSKQGSWSYEQYFGPGTRLTVT.

In the case of this clonotype: A clone one base away is much larger, so this may be a read error. This likely comes from a read error, as the CDR3 has no conserved phenylalanine or tryptophan at its end. The J gene is TRBJ2-2, the V gene TRBV7-2; D ambiguous. The V and J ends lost 1 base and 5 bases respectively, with 8 bases between them. CDR3 length: 14 amino acids. CDR1 is SGHTA and CDR2 is FQGNSA in the germline V gene. For the CDR3, the DNA is TGTGCCAGCAGCTTAGGGGCGGCTACCGGGGAGCTGTTTGTT. It specifies CASSLGAATGELFV.

This clonotype was recorded at least ten times. The chain joins TRBV6-5 to TRBJ1-6, with D possibly being TRBD1 (5 bases). The germline V gene encodes CDR1 MNHEY and CDR2 SVGAGI. V was trimmed by 10 bases and J by 5 bases, leaving 12 bases between them. The CDR3 extends over 13 amino acids. The CDR3 bases are TGTGCCACCGGGGCGGCTGATAATTCACCCCTCCACTTT. It yields the protein CATGAADNSPLHF.

This clonotype was recorded at least ten times. This chain uses TRBV4-1 with TRBJ2-7; weak D call: TRBD2 (6 bases). V was clipped by 4 bases and J by 2 bases, with 15 bases between them. Per the germline V gene, CDR1 is MGHRA and CDR2 is YSYEKL. The CDR3 consists of 15 residues. CDR3 sequence: CASSRAGTLPYEQYF. Written as DNA, the CDR3 is TGCGCCAGCAGCCGAGCCGGGACTCTCCCCTACGAGCAGTACTTC.

This clonotype came up many times. The chain joins TRBV12-3 or TRBV12-4 to TRBJ2-5; 12 bases map to TRBD2. V lost 5 bases to trimming and J lost 5 bases; unmatched junction nucleotides: 6. This CDR3 has 15 amino acids. CDR3 nucleotides: TGTGCCAGCAGTACCCGACTAGCGGGAGTGGAGACCCAGTACTTC. Translated: CASSTRLAGVETQYF.

The rearrangement joins TRBV25-1 to TRBJ1-6; D gene ambiguous. Germline lookup yields CDR1 MGHDK and CDR2 SYGVNS. The CDR3 extends over 13 amino acids. V gave up 1 base and J gave up 7 bases, with 5 bases separating them. The CDR3 DNA follows: TGTGCCAGCAGTGAATTGGAGAATTCACCCCTCCACTTT. Protein: CASSELENSPLHF.

Ten or more counts support this clonotype. The J gene is TRBJ2-1, the V gene TRBV7-2; 14 nucleotides match TRBD2. CDR3 length equals 18 residues. Germline V lookup: CDR1 SGHTA, CDR2 FQGNSA. Trimming took 1 base from V and 5 from J; bases not matched to a gene: 7. The CDR3 DNA follows: TGTGCCAGCAGCTTAGTAGGGACTAGCGGGAGAGGTCACAATGAGCAGTTCTTC. Its protein is CASSLVGTSGRGHNEQFF.